This section outlines one T cell receptor (beta chain) sequence together with its context. This specimen comes from a study of OX40 agonist ivuxolimab in advanced cancers. Germline V gene sequence: CDR1 LNHDA, CDR2 SQIVND (reference sequence). CDR3 length: 14 residues. Trimming took 5 bases from V and 0 from J, leaving 10 bases between them. The table came from immunoSEQ multiplex PCR; TCRdb's copy has only in-frame clones and leaves some out. The sample shows 40,000 to 65,000 clones, 84% of them seen only once. The chain couples TRBV19 to TRBJ2-5; no clear D. The receptor's source is an adult with an advanced solid tumor such as melanoma, head and neck, liver or kidney cancer. The material sequenced was CD4+ or CD8+ T cells sorted from blood, taken in a trial of the OX40 agonist ivuxolimab. As DNA, the CDR3 is TGTGCCAGTAGTCAGACAATAAACCAAGAGACCCAGTACTTC. Its protein product is CASSQTINQETQYF.